These 21 T cell receptor beta chains were all obtained from the same sample, sequenced in a study of T cells after somatic rescue of genetic block. Using immunoSEQ multiplex PCR, the repertoire was profiled, and TCRdb retains in-frame clones only, with some absent. The data show roughly 51,000 clones, around 96% seen once. Material: peripheral blood mononuclear cells (PBMCs). The origin of the receptors is a child in the first two years of life.

This clone was detected once. The CDR3 DNA is TGTGCCAGCAGTTTTACTAGCGGGAGGGCCTATTGGACAGATACGCAGTATTTT. Translating it yields CASSFTSGRAYWTDTQYF. V gene TRBV5-4 combines with J gene TRBJ2-3; TRBD2 agrees at 13 bases. Per the germline V gene, CDR1 is SGHNT and CDR2 is YYREEE (reference sequence). The V segment lost 5 bases and the J segment 3 bases; nucleotides outside the gene matches: 12. There are 18 residues in the CDR3. Looking up the rest from reference TRBV5-4 and TRBJ2-3 gives the full variable domain: ETGVTQSPTHLIKTRGQQVTLRCSSQSGHNTVSWYQQALGQGPQFIFQYYREEENGRGNFPPRFSGLQFPNYSSELNVNALELDDSALYLCASSFTSGRAYWTDTQYFGPGTRLTVL.

The chain has TRBV4-1 and TRBJ2-7, with 10 bases fitting TRBD2. The CDR3 length is 16 residues. Looked up from germline, CDR1 is MGHRA and CDR2 is YSYEKL. Losses at the gene ends were 1 base for V and 3 bases for J; bases not matched to a gene: 6. The CDR3 loop reads CASSQVGTSVFYEQYF. DNA of the CDR3: TGCGCCAGCAGCCAAGTAGGGACTAGCGTTTTCTACGAGCAGTACTTC.

This chain joins TRBV9 and TRBJ1-2; unclear D gene. Germline lookup yields CDR1 SGDLS and CDR2 YYNGEE. Trimming shortened V by 3 bases and J by 6 bases, and 12 bases separated the two germline ends. The CDR3 is 13 amino acids. The chain's CDR3 is CASSAAGGNGYTF. For the CDR3, the DNA is TGTGCCAGCAGCGCGGCAGGAGGGAATGGCTACACCTTC.

The chain links TRBV2 to TRBJ2-3; the match to TRBD2 covers 7 bases. The junction had 8 bases not matched to a gene; V was cut back by 5 bases and J by 6 bases. In germline, CDR1 is SNHLY, CDR2 FYNNEI. The CDR3 contains 14 residues. The DNA of the CDR3 is TGTGCCAGCAGTCTGCTAGCGGTGGTGGATACGCAGTATTTT. Translation gives CASSLLAVVDTQYF.

The rearrangement links TRBV19 to TRBJ2-1, with 7 bases aligning to TRBD1. This CDR3 comprises 14 residues. Germline V gene data show CDR1 as LNHDA and CDR2 as SQIVND (reference sequence). Trimming at V came to 11 bases and at J to 4 bases, leaving 11 bases not matched to a gene. DNA for the CDR3: TGTGCCCCGAATAGGGACAGAGTTTACAATGAGCAGTTCTTC. The encoded protein is CAPNRDRVYNEQFF.

DNA for the CDR3: TGTGCCAGCAGGGGGACAGGGGCCTACGAGCAGTACTTC. Encoded protein: CASRGTGAYEQYF. This sequence joins TRBV6-5 and TRBJ2-7; 10 nucleotides align to TRBD1. Germline V gene lookup returns CDR1 MNHEY and CDR2 SVGAGI. V was pared by 6 bases and J by 2 bases, with 1 base of the junction left unmatched. The CDR3 has 13 amino acids.

The count of this clone is one. The gene calls are TRBV27 and TRBJ1-5; D is unresolved. V was shortened by 5 bases and J by 0 bases, with 8 bases between the two germline ends. The CDR3 length is 14 residues. Germline CDR1 reads MNHEY; CDR2 reads SMNVEV (reference sequence). The CDR3 DNA reads as TGTGCCAGCAGTCCAAGATATAGCAATCAGCCCCAGCATTTT. Translation: CASSPRYSNQPQHF.

The chain couples TRBV2 to TRBJ2-5; D uncertain. Trimming shortened V by 1 base and J by 0 bases, and 3 bases separated the two germline ends. Per the germline V gene, CDR1 is SNHLY and CDR2 is FYNNEI. This CDR3 has 13 amino acids. DNA for the CDR3: TGTGCCAGCAGTGAAGGGGACCAAGAGACCCAGTACTTC. It translates to CASSEGDQETQYF.

The chain employs TRBV7-8 and TRBJ2-4; perhaps D is TRBD1 or TRBD2 (6 bases each). CDR1 SGHVS and CDR2 FQNEAQ come from the germline V gene. The CDR3 covers 15 residues. V was trimmed by 1 base and J by 7 bases, leaving 14 bases between them. This chain's CDR3 is CASSLGPKGGNIQYF. CDR3 sequence (DNA): TGTGCCAGCAGCTTAGGGCCCAAGGGGGGTAACATTCAGTACTTC.

V gene TRBV5-5 combines with J gene TRBJ2-3, with TRBD1 as a possible D gene (5 bases). V lost 5 bases and J 3 bases, leaving 7 bases between the germline ends. The germline CDR1 and CDR2 sequences are SGHKS and YYEKEE (reference sequence). The CDR3 extends over 12 amino acids. The CDR3 loop is CASSRTTDTQYF. The CDR3 region has the DNA TGTGCCAGCAGTCGGACAACAGATACGCAGTATTTT.

V usage is TRBV4-2 and J usage is TRBJ2-2, with 14 bases aligning to TRBD2. Unmatched junction bases numbered 4, after V lost 6 bases and J lost 4 bases. The CDR3 consists of 16 residues. CDR1 and CDR2 from the germline V gene are LGHNA and YNFKEQ. The CDR3 bases are TGTGCCAGCAGGGCGGGGACTAGCGGGAGCACCGGGGAGCTGTTTTTT. Protein product: CASRAGTSGSTGELFF.

The chain uses TRBV19 and TRBJ2-7; D gene uncertain. CDR3 length: 12 amino acids. Trimming shortened V by 4 bases and J by 0 bases, and 4 bases separated the two germline ends. Germline V CDR1 and CDR2: LNHDA, SQIVND (reference sequence). In DNA form, the CDR3 reads TGTGCCAGTAGTAGCCTCTCCTACGAGCAGTACTTC. The encoded protein is CASSSLSYEQYF.

V is TRBV19 and J is TRBJ1-1; D unclear. The germline gives CDR1 LNHDA, CDR2 SQIVND (reference sequence). V was shortened by 4 bases and J by 5 bases, with 11 bases between the two germline ends. The CDR3 has 13 residues. The CDR3 protein is CASSKFASTEAFF. The CDR3 DNA sequence: TGTGCCAGTAGTAAATTCGCGTCAACTGAAGCTTTCTTT. The complete variable domain, with remaining parts taken from reference TRBV19 and TRBJ1-1, reads DGGITQSPKYLFRKEGQNVTLSCEQNLNHDAMYWYRQDPGQGLRLIYYSQIVNDFQKGDIAEGYSVSREKKESFPLTVTSAQKNPTAFYLCASSKFASTEAFFGQGTRLTVV.

V usage is TRBV10-3 and J usage is TRBJ2-2; TRBD2 agrees at 7 bases. Germline CDR1 is ENHRY and CDR2 is SYGVKD. The CDR3 sequence is 16 residues long. Germline trimming cut 7 bases from V and 5 bases from J; bases unmatched to any gene: 13. DNA for the CDR3: TGTGCCATCAAGGCGGCCGGGAGGAGGGGAACCGGGGAGCTGTTTTTT. Encoded protein: CAIKAAGRRGTGELFF.

The rearrangement uses TRBV7-2 and TRBJ1-2; D is ambiguous. In germline, CDR1 is SGHTA, CDR2 FQGNSA. The CDR3 has 14 residues. Between the trimmed V and J ends, which lost 0 bases and 8 bases, there was a span of 13 bases. This CDR3 reads CASSLAREGEGYTF. In nucleotides, the CDR3 is TGTGCCAGCAGCTTAGCCCGGGAAGGCGAGGGCTACACCTTC.

With respect to this clone: Other DNA sequences within the sample encode an identical CDR3. The chain carries TRBV9 and TRBJ2-3; 11 nucleotides match TRBD2. J lost 3 bases, V lost 3 bases, and 0 bases had no gene match. Germline V gives CDR1 SGDLS, CDR2 YYNGEE. This CDR3 comprises 14 residues. Written as DNA, the CDR3 is TGTGCCAGCAGCGGGACTAGCGGGACAGATACGCAGTATTTT. This gives the protein CASSGTSGTDTQYF.

The chain employs TRBV28 and TRBJ1-2, with unresolved D. The CDR3 is 11 amino acids. The germline CDR1 and CDR2 sequences are MDHEN and SYDVKM. V lost 3 bases to trimming and J lost 2 bases, with 1 base between them. The CDR3 here is CASSFNYGYTF. The CDR3 region has the DNA TGTGCCAGCAGTTTCAACTATGGCTACACCTTC.

The chain couples TRBV11-2 to TRBJ2-1; D may be TRBD2 (6 bases). Germline CDR1 and CDR2: SGHAT and FQNNGV. The CDR3 spans 15 residues. V shed 1 base and J shed 0 bases, with 7 bases lying between them. The CDR3, as DNA: TGTGCCAGCAGCTTAGCGGGAGACTCCTACAATGAGCAGTTCTTC. Amino acids: CASSLAGDSYNEQFF.

The rearrangement uses TRBV28 and TRBJ1-2; 7 bases map to TRBD1. This CDR3 comprises 11 residues. CDR1 and CDR2 (germline): MDHEN, SYDVKM. The V and J ends lost 11 bases and 4 bases, in that order; junction bases with no gene match: 4. The CDR3 DNA reads TGTGCCGCAGGGGGGAGCTATGGCTACACCTTC. The encoded protein is CAAGGSYGYTF.

The gene calls are TRBV25-1 and TRBJ2-7; 8 bases match TRBD2. V gave up 1 base and J gave up 2 bases; unmatched junction bases: 4. This CDR3 region has 15 residues. Germline CDR1 is MGHDK and CDR2 is SYGVNS. In DNA, the CDR3 is TGTGCCAGCAGTGAATTAGCGGGACTCACCTACGAGCAGTACTTC. This encodes CASSELAGLTYEQYF.

This clone was seen once. V and J are TRBV25-1 and TRBJ1-2; 9 positions agree with TRBD1. The CDR3 loop spans 14 amino acids. CDR1 and CDR2 from the germline V gene are MGHDK and SYGVNS. The trim removed 5 bases at V and 6 bases at J, leaving 7 bases unmatched. In DNA form, the CDR3 reads TGTGCCAGCAGTCCTCAGAGGACAGGGGATGGCTACACCTTC. Its protein is CASSPQRTGDGYTF.